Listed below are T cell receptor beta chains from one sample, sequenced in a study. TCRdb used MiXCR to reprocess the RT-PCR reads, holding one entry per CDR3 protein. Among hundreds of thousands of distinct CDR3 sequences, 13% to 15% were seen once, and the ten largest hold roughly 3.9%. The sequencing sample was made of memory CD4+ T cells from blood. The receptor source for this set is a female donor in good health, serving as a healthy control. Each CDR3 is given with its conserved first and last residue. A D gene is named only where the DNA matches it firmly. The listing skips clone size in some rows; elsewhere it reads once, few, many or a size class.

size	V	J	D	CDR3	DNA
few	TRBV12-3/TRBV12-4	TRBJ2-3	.	CASSPPSGATGRWDTQYF	TGTGCCAGCAGCCCTCCCAGCGGGGCGACAGGGAGATGGGATACGCAGTATTTT
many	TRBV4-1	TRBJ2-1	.	CASSQDRSGGIPYNEQFF	TGCGCCAGCAGCCAAGATCGGAGTGGGGGGATACCCTACAATGAGCAGTTCTTC
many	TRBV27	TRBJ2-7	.	CASTPGNEQYF	TGTGCCAGCACTCCAGGGAACGAGCAGTACTTC
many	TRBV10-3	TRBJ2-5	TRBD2	CAITPGTSGRGEETQYF	TGTGCCATCACCCCCGGGACTAGCGGGAGAGGGGAGGAGACCCAGTACTTC
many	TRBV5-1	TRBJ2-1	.	CASSLGPDNEQFF	TGTGCCAGCAGCTTGGGGCCCGACAATGAGCAGTTCTTC
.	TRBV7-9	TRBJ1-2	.	CASSPGESHGYTF	TGTGCCAGCAGCCCGGGGGAATCCCATGGCTACACCTTC
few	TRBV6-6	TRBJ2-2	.	CASSYGYTGELFF	TGTGCCAGCAGTTATGGCTACACCGGGGAGCTGTTTTTT
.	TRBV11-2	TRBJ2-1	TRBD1	CASSFLGTGDYNEQFF	TGTGCCAGCAGCTTCCTCGGGACAGGGGATTACAATGAGCAGTTCTTC
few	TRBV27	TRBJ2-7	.	CASSSTRTVSYEQYF	TGTGCCAGCAGTTCGACGAGGACGGTATCCTACGAGCAGTACTTC
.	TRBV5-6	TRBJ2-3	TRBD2	CASSFAPIAGATDTQYF	TGTGCCAGCAGTTTCGCTCCTATAGCGGGGGCCACAGATACGCAGTATTTT
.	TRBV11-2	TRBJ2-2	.	CASSPGAGRVLNTGELFF	TGTGCCAGCAGCCCCGGGGCGGGCAGAGTCCTAAACACCGGGGAGCTGTTTTTT
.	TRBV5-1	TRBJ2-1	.	CASSLEARGAGEQFF	TGCGCCAGCAGCTTGGAGGCTCGGGGGGCGGGTGAGCAGTTCTTC
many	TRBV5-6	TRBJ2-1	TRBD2	CASSLRLAEQFF	TGTGCCAGCAGCCTGCGACTAGCAGAGCAGTTCTTC
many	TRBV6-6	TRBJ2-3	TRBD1	CASSDRDRVTDTQYF	TGTGCCAGCAGTGACCGGGACAGGGTCACAGATACGCAGTATTTT
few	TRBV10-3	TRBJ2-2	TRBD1	CAISGQGNTGELFF	TGTGCCATCAGTGGACAGGGCAACACCGGGGAGCTGTTTTTT
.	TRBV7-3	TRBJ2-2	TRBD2	CASSLYLAANTGELFF	TGTGCCAGCAGCTTATACCTAGCGGCGAACACCGGGGAGCTGTTTTTT
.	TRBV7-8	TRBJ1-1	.	CASSFEVSYTEAFF	TGTGCCAGCAGCTTCGAGGTGTCGTACACTGAAGCTTTCTTT
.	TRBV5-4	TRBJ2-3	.	CASSLVSGVVDTQYF	TGTGCCAGCAGCTTGGTCTCGGGAGTCGTAGATACGCAGTATTTT
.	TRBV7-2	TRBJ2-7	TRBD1	CASSLDRGGHEQYF	TGTGCCAGCAGCTTAGACAGGGGCGGCCACGAGCAGTACTTC
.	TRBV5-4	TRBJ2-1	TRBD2	CAISYTASGTYNEQFF	TGTGCCATTAGCTATACCGCTAGCGGAACCTACAATGAGCAGTTCTTC
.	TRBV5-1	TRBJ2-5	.	CASSSTVPKETQYF	TGCGCCAGCAGCTCCACAGTACCCAAAGAGACCCAGTACTTC
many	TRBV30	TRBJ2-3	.	CAWISLADTQYF	TGTGCCTGGATCAGTCTCGCGGATACGCAGTATTTT
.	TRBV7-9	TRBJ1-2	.	CASSPLRGYTF	TGTGCCAGCAGCCCCCTGCGGGGCTACACCTTC
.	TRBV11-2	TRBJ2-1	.	CASSLDQGPFNEQFF	TGTGCCAGCAGCTTAGATCAAGGACCCTTCAATGAGCAGTTCTTC
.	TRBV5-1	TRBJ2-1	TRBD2	CASSFSWETSTIEQFF	TGCGCCAGCAGCTTCAGTTGGGAGACTAGCACTATTGAGCAGTTCTTC
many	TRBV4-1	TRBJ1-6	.	CASSLQGGKSSPLHF	TGCGCCAGCAGCCTCCAGGGTGGGAAAAGTTCACCCCTCCACTTT
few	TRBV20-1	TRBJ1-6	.	CSASPRRDSPLHF	TGCAGTGCTAGTCCCCGGAGGGACTCACCCCTCCACTTT
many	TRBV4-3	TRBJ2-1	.	CASSQDQGGYNEQFF	TGCGCCAGCAGCCAAGATCAGGGCGGTTACAATGAGCAGTTCTTC
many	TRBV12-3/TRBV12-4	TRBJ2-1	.	CASSRQEAYNEQFF	TGTGCCAGCAGTCGACAGGAGGCATACAATGAGCAGTTCTTC
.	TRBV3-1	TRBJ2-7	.	CASSQAHPGEQYF	TGTGCCAGCAGCCAAGCCCACCCGGGGGAGCAGTACTTC
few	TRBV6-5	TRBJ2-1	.	CASSYTAGQSSYNEQFF	TGTGCCAGCAGTTACACGGCCGGACAGAGCTCCTACAATGAGCAGTTCTTC
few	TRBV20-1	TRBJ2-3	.	CSAIREPTDTQYF	TGCAGTGCTATTAGGGAGCCCACAGATACGCAGTATTTT
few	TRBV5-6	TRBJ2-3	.	CASPGLGRGWADTQYF	TGTGCCAGCCCTGGACTAGGAAGGGGGTGGGCAGATACGCAGTATTTT
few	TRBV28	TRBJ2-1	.	CASEWASLSSYNEQFF	TGTGCCAGCGAATGGGCTAGTCTCAGCTCCTACAATGAGCAGTTCTTC